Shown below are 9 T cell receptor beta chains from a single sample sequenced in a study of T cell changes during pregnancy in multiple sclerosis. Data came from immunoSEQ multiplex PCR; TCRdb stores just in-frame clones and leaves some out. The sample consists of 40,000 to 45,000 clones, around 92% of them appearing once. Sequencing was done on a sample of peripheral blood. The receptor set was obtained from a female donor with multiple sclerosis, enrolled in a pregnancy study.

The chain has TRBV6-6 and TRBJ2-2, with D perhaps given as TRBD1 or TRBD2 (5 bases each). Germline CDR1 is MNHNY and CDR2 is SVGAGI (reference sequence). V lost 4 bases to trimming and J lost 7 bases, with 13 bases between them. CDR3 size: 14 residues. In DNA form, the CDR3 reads TGTGCCAGCAGTTTTATTCGAGGGGTCGGGGAGCTGTTTTTT. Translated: CASSFIRGVGELFF.

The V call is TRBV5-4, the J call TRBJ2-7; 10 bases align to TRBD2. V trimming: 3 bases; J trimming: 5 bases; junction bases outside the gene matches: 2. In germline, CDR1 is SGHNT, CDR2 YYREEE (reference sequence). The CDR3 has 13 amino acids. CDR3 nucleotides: TGTGCCAGCAGCTGGGGACTAGCGAACGAGCAGTACTTC. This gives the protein CASSWGLANEQYF.

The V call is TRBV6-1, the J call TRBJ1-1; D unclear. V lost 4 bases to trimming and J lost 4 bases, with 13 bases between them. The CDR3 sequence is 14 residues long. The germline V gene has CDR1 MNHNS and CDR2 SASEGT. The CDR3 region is CASSVRLIGTEAFF. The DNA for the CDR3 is TGTGCCAGCAGTGTACGGCTGATTGGCACTGAAGCTTTCTTT.

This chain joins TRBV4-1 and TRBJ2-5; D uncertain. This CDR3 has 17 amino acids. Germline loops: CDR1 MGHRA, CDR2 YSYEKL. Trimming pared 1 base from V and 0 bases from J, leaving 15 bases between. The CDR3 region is CASSQGGASGYQETQYF. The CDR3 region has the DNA TGCGCCAGCAGCCAAGGCGGTGCCAGTGGGTACCAAGAGACCCAGTACTTC.

CDR3 loop: CASGRGLTEAFF. In DNA, the CDR3 is TGTGCCAGCGGTAGGGGGCTCACTGAAGCTTTCTTT. The rearrangement uses TRBV11-3 and TRBJ1-1; 7 bases line up with TRBD1. Losses at the gene ends were 8 bases for V and 4 bases for J; bases not matched to a gene: 4. The CDR3 covers 12 residues. Germline-derived CDR1 and CDR2 are SGHNT and YENEEA.

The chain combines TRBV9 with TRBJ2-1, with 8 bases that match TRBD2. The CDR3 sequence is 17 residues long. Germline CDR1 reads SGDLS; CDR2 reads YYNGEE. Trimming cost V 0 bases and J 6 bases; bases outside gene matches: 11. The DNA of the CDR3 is TGTGCCAGCAGCGTAGCTACTGGGGTAGCGGGACGCAATGAGCAGTTCTTC. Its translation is CASSVATGVAGRNEQFF.

The DNA for the CDR3 is TGCGCCAGCAGCCACCTAGCGGGAGGGCTGGGTGAGCAGTTCTTC. Its translation is CASSHLAGGLGEQFF. The rearrangement uses TRBV4-1 and TRBJ2-1; 12 nucleotides agree with TRBD2. V lost 3 bases and J lost 9; bases outside the gene matches: 6. There are 15 residues in the CDR3. Germline V gives CDR1 MGHRA, CDR2 YSYEKL.

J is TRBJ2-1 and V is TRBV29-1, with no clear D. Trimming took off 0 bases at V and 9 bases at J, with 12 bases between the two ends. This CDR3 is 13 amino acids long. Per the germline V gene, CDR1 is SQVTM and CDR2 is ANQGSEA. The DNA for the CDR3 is TGCAGCGTTGAAGATCCTTATCGAGGTGAGCAGTTCTTC. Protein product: CSVEDPYRGEQFF.

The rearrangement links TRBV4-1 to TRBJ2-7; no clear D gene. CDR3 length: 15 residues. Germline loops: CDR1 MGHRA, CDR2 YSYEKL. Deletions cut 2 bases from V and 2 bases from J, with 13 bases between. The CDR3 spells CASSQFNGQPYEQYF. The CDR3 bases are TGCGCCAGCAGCCAATTCAACGGGCAACCCTACGAGCAGTACTTC.